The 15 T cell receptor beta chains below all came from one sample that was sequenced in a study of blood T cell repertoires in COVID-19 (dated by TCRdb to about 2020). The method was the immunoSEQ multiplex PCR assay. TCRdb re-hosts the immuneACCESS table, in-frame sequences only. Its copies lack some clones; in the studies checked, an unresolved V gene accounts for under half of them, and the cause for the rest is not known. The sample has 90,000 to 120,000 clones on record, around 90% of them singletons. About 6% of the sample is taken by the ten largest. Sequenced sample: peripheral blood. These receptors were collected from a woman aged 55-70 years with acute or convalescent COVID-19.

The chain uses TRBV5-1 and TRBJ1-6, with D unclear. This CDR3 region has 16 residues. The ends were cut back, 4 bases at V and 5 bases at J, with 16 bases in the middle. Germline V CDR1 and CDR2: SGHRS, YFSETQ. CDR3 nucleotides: TGCGCCAGCAGCCCTAACTACCCCCCAAATAATTCACCCCTCCACTTT. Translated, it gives CASSPNYPPNNSPLHF.

The CDR3: CASSPLGADYEQFF. For the CDR3, the DNA is TGTGCCAGCTCACCATTAGGCGCGGACTATGAGCAGTTCTTC. The genes are TRBV18 and TRBJ2-1; TRBD2 might be the D (5 bases). Germline V lookup: CDR1 KGHSH, CDR2 LQKENI. The ends were cut back, 2 bases at V and 8 bases at J, with 13 bases in the middle. This CDR3 contains 14 residues.

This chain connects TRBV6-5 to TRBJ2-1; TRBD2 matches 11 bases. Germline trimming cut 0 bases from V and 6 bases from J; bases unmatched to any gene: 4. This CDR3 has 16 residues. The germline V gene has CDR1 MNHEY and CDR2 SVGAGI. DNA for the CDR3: TGTGCCAGCAGTTACTCTTTCGGGACTAGCGGCAATGAGCAGTTCTTC. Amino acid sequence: CASSYSFGTSGNEQFF.

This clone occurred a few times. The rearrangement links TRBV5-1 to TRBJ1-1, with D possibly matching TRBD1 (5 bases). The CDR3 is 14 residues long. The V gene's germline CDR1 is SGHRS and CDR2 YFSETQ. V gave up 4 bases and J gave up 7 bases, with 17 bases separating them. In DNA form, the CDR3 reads TGCGCCAGCAGCGAAGTTCAGGGTCCCGGTGAAGCTTTCTTT. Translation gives CASSEVQGPGEAFF.

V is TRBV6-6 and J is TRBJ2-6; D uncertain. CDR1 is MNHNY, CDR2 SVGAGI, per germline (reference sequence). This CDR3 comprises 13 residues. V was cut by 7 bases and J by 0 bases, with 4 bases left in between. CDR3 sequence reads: CASKRSGANVLTF. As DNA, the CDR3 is TGTGCCAGCAAGCGCTCTGGGGCCAACGTCCTGACTTTC.

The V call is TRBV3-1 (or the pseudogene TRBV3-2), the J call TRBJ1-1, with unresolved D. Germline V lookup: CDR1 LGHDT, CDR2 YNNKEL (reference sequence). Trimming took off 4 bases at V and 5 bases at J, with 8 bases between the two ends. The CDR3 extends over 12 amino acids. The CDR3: CASSRGETEAFF. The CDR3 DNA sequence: TGTGCCAGCAGCCGGGGAGAGACTGAAGCTTTCTTT.

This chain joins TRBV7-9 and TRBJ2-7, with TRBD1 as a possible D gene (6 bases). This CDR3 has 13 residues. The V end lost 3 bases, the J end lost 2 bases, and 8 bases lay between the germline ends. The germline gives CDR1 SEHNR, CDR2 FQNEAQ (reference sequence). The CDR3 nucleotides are TGTGCCAGCAGCTTCTCAGGGGCCTACGAGCAGTACTTC. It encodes CASSFSGAYEQYF.

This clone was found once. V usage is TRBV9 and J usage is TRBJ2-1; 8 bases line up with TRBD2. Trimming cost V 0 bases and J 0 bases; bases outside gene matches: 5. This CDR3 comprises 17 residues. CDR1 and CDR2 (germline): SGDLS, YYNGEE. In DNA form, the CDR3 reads TGTGCCAGCAGCGTAGGACTAGCGCCAAACTCCTACAATGAGCAGTTCTTC. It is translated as CASSVGLAPNSYNEQFF.

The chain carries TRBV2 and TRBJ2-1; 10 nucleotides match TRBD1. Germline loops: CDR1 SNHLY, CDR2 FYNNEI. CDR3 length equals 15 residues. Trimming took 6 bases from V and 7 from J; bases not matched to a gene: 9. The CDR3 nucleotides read TGTGCCAGCAGCGGGGGACAGGGGTTAAGTAATGAGCAGTTCTTC. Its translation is CASSGGQGLSNEQFF.

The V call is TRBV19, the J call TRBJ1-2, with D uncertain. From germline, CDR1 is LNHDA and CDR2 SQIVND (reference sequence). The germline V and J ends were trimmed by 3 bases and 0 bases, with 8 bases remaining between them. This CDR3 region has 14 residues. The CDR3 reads CASSMRAANYGYTF. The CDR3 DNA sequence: TGTGCCAGTAGTATGAGGGCAGCTAACTATGGCTACACCTTC.

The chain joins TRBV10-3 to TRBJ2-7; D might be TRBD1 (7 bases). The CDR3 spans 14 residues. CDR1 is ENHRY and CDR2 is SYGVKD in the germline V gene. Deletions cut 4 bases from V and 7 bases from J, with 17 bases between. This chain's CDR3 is CAISGGTASGEQYV. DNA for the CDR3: TGTGCCATCAGTGGCGGGACAGCCTCGGGGGAGCAGTACGTC.

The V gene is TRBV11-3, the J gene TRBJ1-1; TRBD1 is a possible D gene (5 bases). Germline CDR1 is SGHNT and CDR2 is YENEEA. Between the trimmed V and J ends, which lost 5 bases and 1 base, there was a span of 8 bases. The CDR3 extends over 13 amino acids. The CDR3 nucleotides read TGTGCCAGCAGCCACGGACAGAACACTGAAGCTTTCTTT. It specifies CASSHGQNTEAFF. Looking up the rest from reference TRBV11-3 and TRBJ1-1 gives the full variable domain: EAGVVQSPRYKIIEKKQPVAFWCNPISGHNTLYWYLQNLGQGPELLIRYENEEAVDDSQLPKDRFSAERLKGVDSTLKIQPAELGDSAVYLCASSHGQNTEAFFGQGTRLTVV.

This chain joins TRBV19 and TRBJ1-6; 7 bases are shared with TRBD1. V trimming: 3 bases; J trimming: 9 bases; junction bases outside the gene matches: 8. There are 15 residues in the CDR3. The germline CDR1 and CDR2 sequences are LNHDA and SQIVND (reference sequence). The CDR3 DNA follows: TGTGCCAGTAGTATTGACGGTCAGGGGGTTTCACCCCTCCACTTT. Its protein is CASSIDGQGVSPLHF.

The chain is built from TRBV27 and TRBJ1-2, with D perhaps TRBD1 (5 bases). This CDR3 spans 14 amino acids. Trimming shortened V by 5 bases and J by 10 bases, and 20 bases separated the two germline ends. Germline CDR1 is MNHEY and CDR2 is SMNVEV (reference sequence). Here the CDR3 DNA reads TGTGCCAGCAGTATTCAGGGTGACCGGGTTGACTACACCTTC. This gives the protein CASSIQGDRVDYTF.

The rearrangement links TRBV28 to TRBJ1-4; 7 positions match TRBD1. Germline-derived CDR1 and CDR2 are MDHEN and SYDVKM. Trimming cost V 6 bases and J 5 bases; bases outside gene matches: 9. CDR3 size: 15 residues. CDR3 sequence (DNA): TGTGCCAGCAGAGCAGGAGGGACAGCAAATGAAAAACTGTTTTTT. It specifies CASRAGGTANEKLFF. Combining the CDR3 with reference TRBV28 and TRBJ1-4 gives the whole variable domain DVKVTQSSRYLVKRTGEKVFLECVQDMDHENMFWYRQDPGLGLRLIYFSYDVKMKEKGDIPEGYSVSREKKERFSLILESASTNQTSMYLCASRAGGTANEKLFFGSGTQLSVL.